The 21 T cell receptor beta chains listed next were all sequenced from one sample in a study of cytomegalovirus exposure and HLA in healthy donors. 13 Jbeta primers and 60 Vbeta primers were used for the PCR. Clones were read by immunoSEQ multiplex PCR, and TCRdb kept only the in-frame ones, dropping some. The repertoire holds approximately 130,000 clones, roughly four fifths seen once, with about 1.8% in the top ten. The sequenced sample was PBMCs. The receptor set was obtained from a young man in good health and CMV-seronegative.

V is TRBV6-6 and J is TRBJ1-5; 7 bases line up with TRBD1. Germline V gene lookup returns CDR1 MNHNY and CDR2 SVGAGI (reference sequence). The CDR3 extends over 14 amino acids. Trimming removed 2 bases from V and 7 bases from J; junction bases left unmatched: 5. In nucleotides, the CDR3 is TGTGCCAGCAGTTACCGGGACAGTTGGCAGCCCCAGCATTTT. Translated, it gives CASSYRDSWQPQHF.

This chain connects TRBV5-1 to TRBJ2-5, with TRBD2 identical over 7 bases. CDR1 is SGHRS and CDR2 is YFSETQ in the germline V gene. The CDR3 runs to 15 residues. Losses at the gene ends were 7 bases for V and 4 bases for J; bases not matched to a gene: 13. The CDR3 spells CASGENLGGGETQYF. DNA of the CDR3: TGCGCCAGCGGCGAAAACCTGGGGGGGGGAGAGACCCAGTACTTC.

The chain uses TRBV4-1 and TRBJ1-2; possible D gene TRBD1, 5 bases. The V end lost 0 bases, the J end lost 6 bases, and 17 bases lay between the germline ends. The CDR3 is 16 residues long. Per the germline V gene, CDR1 is MGHRA and CDR2 is YSYEKL. CDR3 sequence: CASSQEVPGKGNGYTF. In nucleotides, the CDR3 is TGCGCCAGCAGCCAAGAAGTACCAGGGAAAGGGAATGGCTACACCTTC.

The chain links TRBV11-2 to TRBJ2-7; TRBD1 matches 7 bases. This CDR3 has 14 amino acids. The germline V gene encodes CDR1 SGHAT and CDR2 FQNNGV. The junction had 4 bases not matched to a gene; V was cut back by 1 base and J by 4 bases. CDR3 loop: CASSLGRGFYEQYF. The CDR3 DNA is TGTGCCAGCAGCTTAGGCAGGGGGTTTTACGAGCAGTACTTC.

The genes are TRBV2 and TRBJ2-3; 11 bases are a match to TRBD2. CDR1 and CDR2 from the germline V gene are SNHLY and FYNNEI. This CDR3 has 16 amino acids. V lost 4 bases to trimming and J lost 8 bases; unmatched junction nucleotides: 11. The CDR3 loop is CASSGPGLAVEGTQYF. The CDR3 nucleotides are TGTGCCAGCAGTGGACCGGGACTAGCGGTCGAGGGTACGCAGTATTTT.

V gene TRBV28 combines with J gene TRBJ1-1; maybe TRBD1 (5 bases). This CDR3 has 13 amino acids. Germline V gene sequence: CDR1 MDHEN, CDR2 SYDVKM. Trimming pared 5 bases from V and 3 bases from J, leaving 10 bases between. The CDR3 region is CASSAGGYTEAFF. CDR3 bases: TGTGCCAGCAGTGCTGGGGGGTACACTGAAGCTTTCTTT.

This clone has just one count. The chain recombines TRBV6-1 with TRBJ1-1, with 8 bases fitting TRBD1. Germline trimming cut 6 bases from V and 0 bases from J; bases unmatched to any gene: 3. Germline V lookup: CDR1 MNHNS, CDR2 SASEGT. The CDR3 consists of 14 residues. The CDR3 DNA reads TGTGCCAGCAGGGACAGGGCTGTGAACACTGAAGCTTTCTTT. Its protein product is CASRDRAVNTEAFF.

The chain is built from TRBV25-1 and TRBJ1-4, with TRBD1 matching 8 bases. Germline V gene sequence: CDR1 MGHDK, CDR2 SYGVNS. The ends lost 5 bases at V and 7 bases at J; junction bases unmatched: 9. This CDR3 is built from 15 residues. The CDR3 coding sequence is TGTGCCAGCAGTAGCGGACAGGGCCCGGGTGAAAAACTGTTTTTT. Amino acids: CASSSGQGPGEKLFF. Variable domain in full (rest from reference TRBV25-1 and TRBJ1-4): EADIYQTPRYLVIGTGKKITLECSQTMGHDKMYWYQQDPGMELHLIHYSYGVNSTEKGDLSSESTVSRIRTEHFPLTLESARPSHTSQYLCASSSGQGPGEKLFFGSGTQLSVL.

V usage is TRBV10-3 and J usage is TRBJ2-1, with 8 bases identical to TRBD1. CDR1 and CDR2 (germline): ENHRY, SYGVKD. Germline trimming cut 3 bases from V and 6 bases from J; bases unmatched to any gene: 10. This CDR3 has 16 residues. In DNA form, the CDR3 reads TGTGCCATCAGTGATACTGGGACAGGAGGGGGCAATGAGCAGTTCTTC. Its protein is CAISDTGTGGGNEQFF.

This clone appeared a single time. The chain uses TRBV15 and TRBJ2-5, with D possibly being TRBD1 (5 bases). The CDR3 covers 16 residues. CDR1 and CDR2 from the germline V gene are LNHNV and YYDKDF (reference sequence). Between the trimmed V and J ends, which lost 2 bases and 5 bases, there was a span of 18 bases. CDR3: CATSRLNPRGKETQYF. The DNA for the CDR3 is TGTGCCACCAGCAGACTAAACCCTAGGGGAAAGGAGACCCAGTACTTC.

The chain couples TRBV2 to TRBJ1-3; TRBD1 is a possible D gene (5 bases). The CDR3 totals 13 residues. Trimming took off 3 bases at V and 10 bases at J, with 13 bases between the two ends. Per the germline V gene, CDR1 is SNHLY and CDR2 is FYNNEI. CDR3 DNA: TGTGCCAGCAGTGAGGGGGGTCCTGGTACCATATATTTT. This sequence encodes CASSEGGPGTIYF.

V gene TRBV2 combines with J gene TRBJ1-1; weak D call: TRBD1 (6 bases). Trimming removed 3 bases at V and 4 bases at J, with 9 bases between. From germline, CDR1 is SNHLY and CDR2 FYNNEI. CDR3 length: 13 residues. This CDR3 is CASSDEGGTEAFF. Written as DNA, the CDR3 is TGTGCCAGCAGTGATGAAGGGGGCACTGAAGCTTTCTTT.

The rearrangement joins TRBV7-9 to TRBJ1-5, with D possibly matching TRBD1 (6 bases). Trimming removed 5 bases from V and 1 base from J, with 12 bases in between. Germline V gene sequence: CDR1 SEHNR, CDR2 FQNEAQ (reference sequence). The CDR3 length is 15 residues. The CDR3 reads CASSPPQGSNQPQHF. As DNA, the CDR3 is TGTGCCAGCAGCCCACCACAGGGAAGCAATCAGCCCCAGCATTTT.

This clone came up once. The chain recombines TRBV5-1 with TRBJ2-2; D gene uncertain. Looked up from germline, CDR1 is SGHRS and CDR2 is YFSETQ. The CDR3 is made up of 12 amino acids. V lost 4 bases and J 3 bases, leaving 4 bases between the germline ends. CDR3 sequence reads: CASSPDTGELFF. In nucleotides, the CDR3 is TGCGCCAGCAGCCCGGACACCGGGGAGCTGTTTTTT.

This chain joins TRBV19 and TRBJ1-4; D perhaps matches TRBD1 (5 bases). V was trimmed by 4 bases and J by 5 bases, leaving 8 bases between them. CDR3 length equals 13 residues. CDR1 and CDR2 from the germline V gene are LNHDA and SQIVND (reference sequence). For the CDR3, the DNA is TGTGCCAGTAGTAGACGACAGAATGAAAAACTGTTTTTT. Translation: CASSRRQNEKLFF.

The rearrangement uses TRBV6-1 and TRBJ2-7, with 10 bases lining up with TRBD2. The CDR3 has 13 residues. CDR1 is MNHNS, CDR2 SASEGT, per germline. Unmatched junction bases numbered 2, after V lost 7 bases and J lost 2 bases. CDR3: CASTSGGPYEQYF. The CDR3 nucleotides read TGTGCCAGCACTAGCGGGGGTCCCTACGAGCAGTACTTC.

This chain uses TRBV7-2 with TRBJ2-1, with TRBD2 matching 9 bases. This CDR3 region has 16 residues. CDR1 is SGHTA and CDR2 is FQGNSA in the germline V gene. V was pared by 3 bases and J by 5 bases, with 8 bases of the junction left unmatched. The CDR3 region is CASSLVAGGPNNEQFF. CDR3 coding DNA: TGTGCCAGCAGCTTGGTGGCGGGGGGGCCCAACAATGAGCAGTTCTTC.

The chain is built from TRBV18 and TRBJ1-1, with unresolved D. Trimming took 3 bases from V and 1 from J, leaving 9 bases between them. CDR1 and CDR2 (germline): KGHSH, LQKENI. There are 14 residues in the CDR3. In nucleotides, the CDR3 is TGTGCCAGCTCACCTTACCGGGAGAACACTGAAGCTTTCTTT. This translates into CASSPYRENTEAFF.

The chain has TRBV9 and TRBJ1-2; D might be TRBD1 (6 bases). This CDR3 has 14 residues. Germline V CDR1 and CDR2: SGDLS, YYNGEE. With 0 bases removed from V and 4 bases from J, the gap between germline ends came to 10 bases. In DNA form, the CDR3 reads TGTGCCAGCAGCGTAGAGGTCAGGGGCTATGGCTACACCTTC. Its protein product is CASSVEVRGYGYTF.

CDR3: CASMSIWGEGYTF. The CDR3, as DNA: TGTGCCAGCATGTCGATTTGGGGGGAAGGCTACACCTTC. The chain carries TRBV6-1 and TRBJ1-2, with a possible D match to TRBD1 (5 bases). This CDR3 contains 13 residues. V was shortened by 7 bases and J by 8 bases, with 17 bases between the two germline ends. The germline gives CDR1 MNHNS, CDR2 SASEGT.

The chain joins TRBV2 to TRBJ1-4; D is possibly TRBD1 (5 bases). The ends were cut back, 4 bases at V and 8 bases at J, with 14 bases in the middle. CDR3 size: 14 residues. Germline CDR1 SNHLY, CDR2 FYNNEI. The CDR3 sequence is CASSVGREGEKLFF. CDR3 nucleotides: TGTGCCAGCAGTGTCGGCAGGGAAGGAGAAAAACTGTTTTTT.